This passage covers 21 T cell receptor beta chains from one sample sequenced in a study of T cells in women clearing cervical HPV infection. The data were produced by immunoSEQ multiplex PCR, yet TCRdb's version contains in-frame clones alone and is incomplete. The sample has some 21,000 clones, and its top ten clones hold roughly 2.7%. Sequencing used blood buffy coat. The receptor set was obtained from a woman between 18 and 69 years old with a cervical HPV16 infection that either progressed to CIN3+ or cleared (not recorded which).

On this clone itself: The read terminates 3 residues before the CDR3 end, so the remaining end is supplied by the germline J gene. The rearrangement uses TRBV6-2 or TRBV6-3 and TRBJ2-7; 9 nucleotides agree with TRBD2. Losses at the gene ends were 8 bases for V and 2 bases for J; bases not matched to a gene: 13. Germline CDR1 and CDR2: MNHEY and SVGEGT. The CDR3 has 16 amino acids. The CDR3 is CASRSEGSGGTYEQYF. The sequenced part of the CDR3 DNA is TGTGCCAGCCGCTCCGAGGGAAGCGGGGGGACCTACGAG.

CDR3 region: CASSVTGGMEEKLFF. CDR3 DNA (partial): TGTGCCAGTAGTGTCACAGGGGGCATGGAGGAAAAG. The V call is TRBV19, the J call TRBJ2-2; 9 positions match TRBD1. Read coverage stops 3 residues before the CDR3 terminus; the germline J gene supplies the remainder. The germline CDR1 and CDR2 sequences are LNHDA and SQIVND (reference sequence). This CDR3 is 15 amino acids long.

A remark on this clone: The missing CDR3 end, 3 residues past where the read stops, is filled in from the germline J gene. The chain recombines TRBV7-3 with TRBJ2-4; D is possibly TRBD1 (6 bases). This CDR3 contains 14 residues. Germline CDR1 reads SGHTA; CDR2 reads FQGTGA. Incomplete CDR3 DNA: TGTGCCAGCAGCACGTCGGACAGTAACTATGGT. Protein: CASSTSDSNYG. The whole CDR3 protein is CASSTSDSNYGQYF.

Notes on this clone: The read ends 3 residues shy of where the CDR3 ends; the end is completed using the germline J gene. The chain joins TRBV20-1 to TRBJ2-3; TRBD1 matches 7 bases. Per the germline V gene, CDR1 is DFQATT and CDR2 is SNEGSKA (reference sequence). This CDR3 has 13 residues. The DNA read from the CDR3 is TGCAGTGCCTCAAGGGGGCGAGGGGAGACG. Amino acid sequence: CSASRGRGET. The CDR3 in full is CSASRGRGETQYF.

Notes on this clone: With the read ending 3 residues before the CDR3 end, the germline J gene is used to fill in that end. The chain combines TRBV5-1 with TRBJ2-1; tentative D call: TRBD1 (5 bases). Germline CDR1 reads SGHRS; CDR2 reads YFSETQ. Trimming removed 2 bases from V and 8 bases from J, with 11 bases in between. There are 13 residues in the CDR3. CDR3 amino acids: CASSFQGGDEQFF. Incomplete CDR3 DNA: TGCGCCAGCAGCTTTCAGGGTGGGGATGAG.

Note on this clone: Read data end 3 residues before the CDR3 end; the end is taken from the germline J gene. The chain employs TRBV12-3 or TRBV12-4 and TRBJ1-5; 7 positions match TRBD1. V lost 7 bases, J lost 2 bases, and 8 bases stayed unmatched. This CDR3 is built from 15 residues. The covered CDR3 bases are TGTGCCAGCAAAAGTTCCGGGACAGGCAATCAGCCC. Protein: CASKSSGTGNQP. The full CDR3 protein is CASKSSGTGNQPQHF.

Notes on this clone: With the read ending 3 residues before the CDR3 end, the germline J gene is used to fill in that end. The J gene is TRBJ2-3, the V gene TRBV19; TRBD1 agrees at 11 bases. The V gene's germline CDR1 is LNHDA and CDR2 SQIVND (reference sequence). This CDR3 contains 15 residues. CDR3 residues: CASRPRTGGLQPQYF. The DNA read from the CDR3 is TGTGCCAGTAGACCGCGGACAGGGGGCCTTCAGCCG.

As to this clone: The junction departs from the called germline gene at one end, perhaps through a read error. The CDR3 end falls 3 residues outside the read, so it is completed with the germline J gene. The rearrangement joins TRBV20-1 to TRBJ2-1; TRBD2 matches 8 bases. CDR3 length: 13 residues. Germline loops: CDR1 DFQATT, CDR2 SNEGSKA (reference sequence). The CDR3 DNA, read in part, is TGCAGTGCCAGAGTCGGACTAGCAAATGAG. Residues: CSARVGLANE. The full CDR3 reads CSARVGLANEQFF.

CDR3 residues: CASSFGGASGELFF. CDR3 DNA (partial): TGCGCCAGCAGCTTTGGGGGGGCAAGCGGGGAG. This rearrangement joins TRBV5-1 to TRBJ2-2; tentative D call: TRBD2 (7 bases). Read sequence stops 3 residues before the CDR3 end, and the germline J gene provides the missing end. This CDR3 has 14 residues. With 2 bases removed from V and 7 bases from J, the gap between germline ends came to 12 bases. CDR1 is SGHRS and CDR2 is YFSETQ in the germline V gene.

As for this clone: The read ends 3 residues shy of where the CDR3 ends; the end is completed using the germline J gene. This chain links TRBV18 with TRBJ1-2, with 10 bases fitting TRBD1. Germline V gene data show CDR1 as KGHSH and CDR2 as LQKENI. V was pared by 3 bases and J by 3 bases, with 10 bases of the junction left unmatched. The CDR3 has 17 amino acids. CDR3 region: CASSPLGQGEGDYGYTF. The CDR3 bases that were read are TGTGCCAGCTCACCGTTAGGACAGGGGGAAGGAGACTATGGC.

CDR3 in amino acids: CSAGLAGPSAETDTQYF. The CDR3 DNA, read in part, is TGCAGTGCGGGGCTAGCGGGACCCTCCGCGGAAACAGATACG. The J gene is TRBJ2-3, the V gene TRBV20-1; 9 nucleotides match TRBD2. The read terminates 3 residues before the CDR3 end, so the remaining end is supplied by the germline J gene. The CDR3 is made up of 17 amino acids. With V trimmed by 6 bases and J by 3 bases, 16 bases remained unmatched. Germline-derived CDR1 and CDR2 are DFQATT and SNEGSKA (reference sequence).

On this clone: The read gets to within 3 residues of the CDR3 end, and the germline J gene fills in the rest. V is TRBV7-3 and J is TRBJ1-6, with D possibly matching TRBD1 (6 bases). The CDR3 consists of 15 residues. Trimming stripped 5 bases from V and 7 bases from J, with 15 bases between. Germline CDR1 SGHTA, CDR2 FQGTGA. The sequenced CDR3 bases are TGTGCCAGCAGCCAAGGTGACAGGAGGAATTCACCC. This sequence encodes CASSQGDRRNSP. In full, the CDR3 is CASSQGDRRNSPLHF.

Notes on this clone: The CDR3 goes on 3 residues after the read ends, and that part is filled in from the germline J gene. J is TRBJ2-7 and V is TRBV20-1, with 10 bases identical to TRBD2. The ends lost 0 bases at V and 4 bases at J; junction bases unmatched: 9. CDR1 DFQATT and CDR2 SNEGSKA come from the germline V gene (reference sequence). CDR3 length: 16 amino acids. CDR3 DNA (partial): TGCAGTGCTAGAGATTGGGATTCTAGCGGGAGATACGAG. Translated, it gives CSARDWDSSGRYE. The CDR3, in full, reads CSARDWDSSGRYEQYF.

On this clone: The sequence runs out 3 residues before the end of the CDR3; the remainder is reconstructed from the germline J gene. V and J are TRBV19 and TRBJ1-6; the match to TRBD1 covers 8 bases. The CDR3 extends over 15 amino acids. Germline trimming cut 3 bases from V and 11 bases from J; bases unmatched to any gene: 9. In germline, CDR1 is LNHDA, CDR2 SQIVND (reference sequence). The CDR3 spells CASSMPRTGITPLHF. CDR3 DNA (partial): TGTGCCAGTAGTATGCCGCGGACAGGGATCACACCC.

In regard to this clone: The read is 3 residues too short to cover the CDR3 end, so that end is filled in from the germline J gene. The chain has TRBV20-1 and TRBJ2-7; TRBD2 aligns across 11 bases. CDR3 size: 14 residues. The V segment lost 5 bases and the J segment 3 bases; nucleotides outside the gene matches: 6. Germline CDR1 is DFQATT and CDR2 is SNEGSKA (reference sequence). Partial CDR3 DNA: TGCAGTGCTCCGCGTGGGACTAGCGGCTACGAG. Its translation: CSAPRGTSGYE. In full, the CDR3 reads CSAPRGTSGYEQYF.

As for this clone: The sequence runs out 3 residues before the end of the CDR3; the remainder is reconstructed from the germline J gene. V usage is TRBV19 and J usage is TRBJ1-4, with D maybe TRBD1 (5 bases). CDR3 size: 15 residues. The germline V gene has CDR1 LNHDA and CDR2 SQIVND (reference sequence). The covered CDR3 bases are TGTGCCAGTAGTACCGTGGGGCGCTCCAATTCACCA. It yields the protein CASSTVGRSNSP. The full CDR3 is CASSTVGRSNSPLFF.

To note about this clone: Read coverage stops 3 residues before the CDR3 terminus; the germline J gene supplies the remainder. V and J are TRBV10-1 and TRBJ2-3; TRBD2 matches at 9 bases. The CDR3 has 16 amino acids. Germline CDR1 is WNHNN and CDR2 is SYGVQD (reference sequence). Trimming took 4 bases from V and 2 from J; bases not matched to a gene: 7. The covered CDR3 bases are TGCGCCAGCAGTGTGGGGCTAGCGGGGCTCACAGATACG. It is translated as CASSVGLAGLTDT. The complete CDR3 protein is CASSVGLAGLTDTQYF.

A note on this clone: The read is 3 residues too short to cover the CDR3 end, so that end is filled in from the germline J gene. The V call is TRBV19, the J call TRBJ2-3; tentative D call: TRBD1 (6 bases). Looked up from germline, CDR1 is LNHDA and CDR2 is SQIVND (reference sequence). The CDR3 spans 13 residues. The CDR3: CASSVQGNQPQYF. CDR3 bases read: TGTGCCAGTAGTGTACAGGGCAATCAGCCG.

By frequency, this clone registers medium-sized. The read ends 3 residues early relative to the CDR3; the germline J gene fills the gap. The chain is built from TRBV10-3 and TRBJ2-4; no reliable D call. CDR1 ENHRY and CDR2 SYGVKD come from the germline V gene. Trimming removed 3 bases from V and 6 bases from J, with 9 bases in between. This CDR3 is 13 amino acids long. The chain's CDR3 is CAISEGSGNIQYF. CDR3 DNA, as far as it was read: TGTGCCATCAGTGAAGGGTCCGGAAACATT.

Of note for this clone: The read stops 3 residues short of the end of the CDR3; the missing end is completed from the germline J gene. V usage is TRBV7-6 and J usage is TRBJ2-1, with 9 positions matching TRBD2. Germline V CDR1 and CDR2: SGHVS, FNYEAQ. Losses at the gene ends were 5 bases for V and 0 bases for J; bases not matched to a gene: 11. CDR3 length: 18 amino acids. The sequenced CDR3 bases are TGTGCCAGCAGCCTACTCATGGCGGGGGGGAGCTCCTACAATGAG. Its protein product is CASSLLMAGGSSYNE. Given in full, the CDR3 is CASSLLMAGGSSYNEQFF. The full variable domain, completed using reference TRBV7-6 and TRBJ2-1, is GAGVSQSPRYKVTKRGQDVALRCDPISGHVSLYWYRQALGQGPEFLTYFNYEAQQDKSGLPNDRFSAERPEGSISTLTIQRTEQRDSAMYRCASSLLMAGGSSYNEQFFGPGTRLTVL.

Turning to this clone: The CDR3 is cut off 3 residues early in the read; its end comes from the germline J gene. The rearrangement uses TRBV5-5 and TRBJ2-7, with 7 bases that match TRBD1. Germline V gene sequence: CDR1 SGHKS, CDR2 YYEKEE (reference sequence). There are 13 residues in the CDR3. The V and J ends lost 2 bases and 4 bases, in that order; junction bases with no gene match: 3. The CDR3 here is CASSFPGGYEQYF. The CDR3 bases that were read are TGTGCCAGCAGCTTTCCAGGGGGTTACGAG.